Listed below are T cell receptor beta chains from one sample, sequenced in a study of regulatory T cells in long-lasting Graves disease. TCRdb fed the multiplex PCR reads into MiXCR, producing one record per CDR3 protein. Counted here are approximately 350,000 distinct CDR3 sequences, 16% occurring once; the ten biggest clones make up just under 30%. These data also formed part of another study, on T cells in Graves' hyperthyroidism and ophthalmopathy.

The sequenced sample was peripheral blood mononuclear cells (PBMCs), obtained at new diagnosis, from a patient treated with antithyroid drugs. The receptors derive from a man in his forties with Graves disease. Both conserved end residues are part of each CDR3. D genes are given only for firm matches. Clone size, where shown, is once, few, many, or a class for clones that have expanded.

d_call	v_call	j_call	clone_size	cdr3_aa	cdr3_nt
.	TRBV7-3	TRBJ2-3	many	CASSFDFTDTQYF	TGTGCCAGCAGTTTCGACTTCACAGATACGCAGTATTTT
.	TRBV7-9	TRBJ2-7	many	CASSFRDATYEQYF	TGTGCCAGCAGCTTCCGGGACGCAACCTACGAGCAGTACTTC
TRBD1	TRBV28	TRBJ2-5	many	CASSSRQGPGWRETQYF	TGTGCCAGCAGTTCGAGACAGGGCCCAGGTTGGAGGGAGACCCAGTACTTC
TRBD2	TRBV6-2/TRBV6-3	TRBJ2-1	many	CASSPSKWQRGNNEQFF	TGTGCCAGCAGTCCCTCTAAATGGCAGCGGGGGAACAATGAGCAGTTCTTC
TRBD2	TRBV7-9	TRBJ2-7	few	CASSFIAGGPGEQYF	TGTGCCAGCAGCTTTATAGCGGGGGGGCCCGGCGAGCAGTACTTC
.	TRBV6-2/TRBV6-3	TRBJ2-2	.	CASSYSVTGGGYTFGSGTGELFF	.
TRBD2	TRBV9	TRBJ2-3	many	CASSVSGGSTDTQYF	TGTGCCAGCAGCGTGAGCGGGGGTTCGACAGATACGCAGTATTTT
TRBD2	TRBV6-5	TRBJ2-5	many	CASSYERGVQETQYF	TGTGCCAGCAGTTACGAGCGGGGGGTCCAAGAGACCCAGTACTTC
.	TRBV2	TRBJ1-2	many	CASIGAGRNYGYTF	TGTGCCAGCATCGGGGCAGGGCGAAACTATGGCTACACCTTC
.	TRBV2	TRBJ2-3	many	CASSDPGLVTDTQYF	TGTGCCAGCAGTGACCCGGGACTCGTCACAGATACGCAGTATTTT
.	TRBV4-1	TRBJ1-4	few	CASSQGVRVGYEKLFF	TGCGCCAGCAGCCAAGGAGTCAGGGTGGGGTATGAAAAACTGTTTTTT
.	TRBV28	TRBJ2-1	many	CASSPGQSPTNEQFF	TGTGCCAGCAGTCCGGGCCAGTCCCCCACTAATGAGCAGTTCTTC
.	TRBV28	TRBJ1-2	few	CASGGRPYGYTF	TGTGCCAGTGGGGGACGGCCTTATGGCTACACCTTC
.	TRBV7-2	TRBJ2-3	.	CASSDQLAAQYF	TGTGCCAGCAGCGACCAGTTAGCTGCGCAGTATTTT
TRBD2	TRBV28	TRBJ2-5	many	CASSLKGLAGGRETQYF	TGTGCCAGCAGTTTAAAGGGACTAGCGGGGGGTCGTGAGACCCAGTACTTC
.	TRBV5-1	TRBJ1-6	many	CASSYQDKRSYNSPLHF	TGCGCCAGCAGTTATCAAGACAAGCGCTCCTATAATTCACCCCTCCACTTT
.	TRBV18	TRBJ2-7	few	CASSPQGRTYEQYF	TGTGCCAGCTCACCACAAGGCAGAACCTACGAGCAGTACTTC
.	TRBV12-5	TRBJ1-5	many	CASGFLGGLGPQHF	TGTGCTAGTGGTTTCCTGGGGGGGCTGGGGCCCCAGCATTTT
TRBD1	TRBV28	TRBJ2-7	many	CASSSLGGQGGYEQYF	TGTGCCAGCAGTTCGCTCGGCGGACAGGGAGGCTACGAGCAGTACTTC
.	TRBV5-5	TRBJ2-5	many	CASSSDSLETQYF	TGTGCCAGCAGCTCGGACAGTCTGGAGACCCAGTACTTC
.	TRBV2	TRBJ2-6	.	CASSDQGAFGANVLTF	TGTGCCAGCAGTGACCAAGGGGCATTTGGGGCCAACGTCCTGACTTTC
.	TRBV18	TRBJ2-1	.	CASSPQLDGNEQFF	TGTGCCAGCTCACCGCAGCTTGATGGCAATGAGCAGTTCTTC
TRBD1	TRBV15	TRBJ2-7	once	CATSNPRDRGREQYF	TGTGCCACCAGCAACCCCCGGGACAGGGGTCGGGAGCAGTACTTC
TRBD1	TRBV9	TRBJ1-1	many	CASSTPPGTGDTEAFF	TGTGCCAGCAGCACCCCCCCCGGGACAGGGGACACTGAAGCTTTCTTT
.	TRBV12-3/TRBV12-4	TRBJ2-7	many	CASSLEAGEQYF	TGTGCCAGCAGTTTAGAGGCCGGGGAGCAGTACTTC
TRBD1	TRBV20-1	TRBJ1-3	few	CSAGQGFGNTIYF	TGCAGTGCTGGACAGGGGTTTGGAAACACCATATATTTT
.	TRBV30	TRBJ2-5	many	CAWGQVEETQYF	TGTGCCTGGGGGCAGGTGGAGGAGACCCAGTACTTC
TRBD1	TRBV5-1	TRBJ1-4	many	CASSLAGTGGEKLFF	TGCGCCAGCAGCTTGGCCGGGACAGGGGGGGAAAAACTGTTTTTT
TRBD1	TRBV7-9	TRBJ1-2	.	CASSLGWDRGRYKTGYTF	TGTGCCAGCAGCTTAGGCTGGGACAGGGGGCGATACAAAACTGGCTACACCTTC
.	TRBV4-2	TRBJ2-1	many	CASSQEWAGKNEQFF	TGTGCCAGCAGCCAAGAGTGGGCAGGGAAAAATGAGCAGTTCTTC
.	TRBV5-1	TRBJ2-3	many	CASTTRIGLDTQYF	TGCGCCAGTACGACTAGAATAGGGTTAGATACGCAGTATTTT
.	TRBV15	TRBJ2-4	few	CATSRVSQGLGADF	TGTGCCACCAGCAGAGTTTCGCAGGGATTAGGCGCGGACTTC
TRBD2	TRBV20-1	TRBJ2-7	few	CSARDGLRTSGLLHSRGSYEQYF	TGCAGTGCTAGAGATGGGTTACGAACTAGCGGACTACTACATAGCCGGGGGTCCTACGAGCAGTACTTC
TRBD1	TRBV19	TRBJ1-5	.	CASSTPGTGGLQPQHF	TGTGCCAGTAGTACCCCAGGGACAGGGGGCTTACAGCCCCAGCATTTT
TRBD1	TRBV7-8	TRBJ2-3	many	CASSSRDRASDTQYF	TGTGCCAGCAGCTCGAGGGACAGGGCTTCAGATACGCAGTATTTT
TRBD2	TRBV7-3	TRBJ2-5	many	CASSPGGGGSETQYF	TGTGCCAGCAGCCCTGGTGGGGGGGGTTCAGAGACCCAGTACTTC
TRBD1	TRBV4-1	TRBJ2-7	few	CASSLVMTGGIEQYF	TGCGCCAGCAGCCTAGTAATGACAGGGGGGATCGAGCAGTACTTC
.	TRBV5-1	TRBJ2-7	few	CASSQLQGSPYEQYF	TGCGCCAGCAGCCAATTACAGGGTTCCCCCTACGAGCAGTACTTC
TRBD1	TRBV2	TRBJ2-5	.	CASSEQGQIQETQYF	TGTGCCAGCAGTGAACAGGGACAGATACAAGAGACCCAGTACTTC
.	TRBV5-5	TRBJ2-2	few	CASSPRGTVTGELFF	TGTGCCAGCAGCCCGCGAGGGACCGTCACCGGGGAGCTGTTTTTT
.	TRBV29-1	TRBJ1-3	few	CSAAPGDSGNTIYF	TGCAGCGCCGCCCCAGGGGACTCTGGAAACACCATATATTTT
.	TRBV28	TRBJ1-2	.	CASRRLIRYGYTF	TGTGCCAGCAGGCGGCTTATCCGGTATGGCTACACCTTC
.	TRBV6-1	TRBJ2-2	.	CASSEPGKGTGELFF	TGTGCCAGCAGTGAACCAGGGAAGGGCACCGGGGAGCTGTTTTTT
TRBD2	TRBV20-1	TRBJ2-3	many	CSASFPSGGPSTDTQYF	TGCAGTGCTAGCTTCCCTAGCGGGGGCCCTAGCACAGATACGCAGTATTTT
.	TRBV20-1	TRBJ1-2	.	CSAREGVYSYTF	TGCAGTGCTAGAGAAGGGGTCTATAGCTACACCTTC
.	TRBV20-1	TRBJ2-2	many	CSVYSRGSGELFF	TGCAGTGTATACTCCAGGGGATCCGGGGAGCTGTTTTTT
.	TRBV18	TRBJ1-1	many	CASSPNENTEAFF	TGTGCCAGCTCACCAAACGAGAACACTGAAGCTTTCTTT
TRBD2	TRBV20-1	TRBJ2-1	.	CSASGTSGGDYEQFF	TGCAGTGCTAGCGGGACTAGCGGGGGGGACTATGAGCAGTTCTTC
TRBD1	TRBV2	TRBJ2-5	many	CASRDGQGRGETQYF	TGTGCCAGCAGAGATGGACAGGGTCGAGGGGAGACCCAGTACTTC
.	TRBV11-1	TRBJ2-5	many	CASSLPQETQYF	TGTGCCAGCAGCCTCCCACAAGAGACCCAGTACTTC
.	TRBV27	TRBJ2-3	many	CASSLPLPGDADTQYF	TGTGCCAGCAGTTTACCCCTACCCGGGGACGCAGATACGCAGTATTTT
TRBD2	TRBV2	TRBJ2-4	many	CASFPRGGVYNIQYF	TGTGCCAGCTTTCCACGCGGGGGGGTTTACAACATTCAGTACTTC
TRBD1	TRBV29-1	TRBJ2-7	.	CSAGRGQGREQYF	TGCAGCGCTGGACGGGGACAGGGACGAGAGCAGTACTTC
.	TRBV13	TRBJ1-2	.	CASSLYGTNYGYTF	TGTGCCAGCAGCTTATACGGTACTAACTATGGCTACACCTTC